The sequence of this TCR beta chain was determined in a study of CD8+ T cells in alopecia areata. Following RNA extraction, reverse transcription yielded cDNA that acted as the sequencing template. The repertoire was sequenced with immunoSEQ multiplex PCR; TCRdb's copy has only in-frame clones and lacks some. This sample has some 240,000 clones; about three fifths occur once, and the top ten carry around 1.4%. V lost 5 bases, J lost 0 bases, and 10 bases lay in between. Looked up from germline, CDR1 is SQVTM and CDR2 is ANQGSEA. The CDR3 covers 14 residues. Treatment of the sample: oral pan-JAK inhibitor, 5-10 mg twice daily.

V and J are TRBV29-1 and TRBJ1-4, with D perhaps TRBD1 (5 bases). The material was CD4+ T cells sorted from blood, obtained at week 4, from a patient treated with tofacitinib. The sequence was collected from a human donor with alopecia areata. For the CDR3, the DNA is TGCAGCGTTCACGGACAAGCAACTAATGAAAAACTGTTTTTT. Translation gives CSVHGQATNEKLFF.